The 21 T cell receptor beta chains below all came from one sample that was sequenced in a study of blood T cell repertoires in COVID-19. TCRdb keeps only in-frame clones here, not all; method: immunoSEQ multiplex PCR. The sample holds around 150,000 clones; roughly 90% are singletons and the top ten take under 5%. The sequenced sample consisted of peripheral blood. The receptors derive from a woman aged 60-75 years who had recovered from COVID-19.

V gene TRBV6-5 combines with J gene TRBJ2-1, with a tentative D call TRBD1 (5 bases). Looked up from germline, CDR1 is MNHEY and CDR2 is SVGAGI. Trimming removed 4 bases from V and 10 bases from J, with 17 bases in between. This CDR3 comprises 14 residues. The CDR3 DNA sequence: TGTGCCAGCAGTTCCAGGGCATTGTGGGGCGAGCAGTTCTTC. Amino acid sequence: CASSSRALWGEQFF.

This clone was observed a single time. This rearrangement joins TRBV2 to TRBJ1-5; D is uncertain. Trimming removed 0 bases from V and 0 bases from J, with 15 bases in between. The germline V gene has CDR1 SNHLY and CDR2 FYNNEI. CDR3 length: 18 amino acids. The CDR3 loop reads CASSEAPTDPYSNQPQHF. Written as DNA, the CDR3 is TGTGCCAGCAGTGAAGCGCCCACAGACCCCTATAGCAATCAGCCCCAGCATTTT.

The chain carries TRBV19 and TRBJ1-5; 10 positions agree with TRBD1. With 6 bases clipped from V and 0 bases from J, the junction kept 2 bases outside the gene matches. Germline V CDR1 and CDR2: LNHDA, SQIVND (reference sequence). The CDR3 has 15 amino acids. CDR3 sequence: CASRDRGFSNQPQHF. The CDR3 region has the DNA TGTGCCAGTAGGGACAGGGGGTTTAGCAATCAGCCCCAGCATTTT.

The chain links TRBV12-3 or TRBV12-4 to TRBJ2-5, with D hard to call. Trimming cost V 8 bases and J 2 bases, with 6 bases left between them. The CDR3 runs to 11 residues. This CDR3 is CASGQQETQYF. The CDR3, as DNA: TGTGCCAGCGGTCAGCAAGAGACCCAGTACTTC.

This chain connects TRBV5-4 to TRBJ2-7, with D possibly TRBD1 on 5 matching bases. The CDR3 is 15 amino acids. The V end lost 0 bases, the J end lost 1 base, and 11 bases lay between the germline ends. CDR1 SGHNT and CDR2 YYREEE come from the germline V gene (reference sequence). CDR3 nucleotides: TGTGCCAGCAGCTTGGGGTTTGCAGGGTCCTACGAGCAGTACTTC. Residues: CASSLGFAGSYEQYF.

The chain carries TRBV13 and TRBJ1-2; D perhaps matches TRBD1 (6 bases). The CDR3 spans 16 residues. Germline CDR1 and CDR2: PRHDT and FYEKMQ (reference sequence). V was trimmed by 5 bases and J by 4 bases, leaving 20 bases between them. The CDR3 region has the DNA TGTGCCAGCAGCCCCCGTTTTAGGGGGAGCCTCTATGGCTACACCTTC. Translation: CASSPRFRGSLYGYTF.

The V call is TRBV3-1 (or the pseudogene TRBV3-2), the J call TRBJ1-2, with a tentative D call TRBD1 (5 bases). The CDR3 totals 13 residues. Trimming stripped 5 bases from V and 8 bases from J, with 15 bases between. Germline V lookup: CDR1 LGHDT, CDR2 YNNKEL (reference sequence). CDR3 sequence reads: CASSFRRALGYTF. CDR3 sequence (DNA): TGTGCCAGCAGCTTTCGCAGGGCTCTCGGCTACACCTTC.

This chain joins TRBV19 and TRBJ1-6; perhaps TRBD1 as D (6 bases). Trimming cost V 5 bases and J 15 bases, with 14 bases left between them. Looked up from germline, CDR1 is LNHDA and CDR2 is SQIVND (reference sequence). This CDR3 spans 12 amino acids. The CDR3 DNA is TGTGCCAGTAGTTTCAGGGGATTAATCCTCCACTTT. Translation: CASSFRGLILHF.

The V gene is TRBV30, the J gene TRBJ2-1; the match to TRBD2 covers 10 bases. Germline V gene sequence: CDR1 GTSNPN, CDR2 SVGIG (reference sequence). V lost 4 bases to trimming and J lost 4 bases; unmatched junction nucleotides: 4. This CDR3 contains 14 residues. The DNA for the CDR3 is TGTGCCTGGAAACCGGGACTAGCGTACAATGAGCAGTTCTTC. Protein: CAWKPGLAYNEQFF.

The V and J genes are TRBV29-1 and TRBJ1-2, with 9 bases fitting TRBD1. V shed 7 bases and J 2 bases; nucleotides not matched to a gene: 8. Germline V gene lookup returns CDR1 SQVTM and CDR2 ANQGSEA. The CDR3 has 14 residues. The CDR3 nucleotides are TGCAGCGCCATGCCCGGACAGGGGAACTATGGCTACACCTTC. Amino acids: CSAMPGQGNYGYTF.

V usage is TRBV6-5 and J usage is TRBJ2-5; D unclear. The V gene's germline CDR1 is MNHEY and CDR2 SVGAGI. This CDR3 has 13 amino acids. V dropped 5 bases and J dropped 1 base, with 8 bases sitting between them. This chain's CDR3 is CASSPPGQETQYF. DNA for the CDR3: TGTGCCAGCAGTCCACCGGGCCAAGAGACCCAGTACTTC.

The rearrangement uses TRBV24-1 and TRBJ1-5, with D possibly TRBD1 on 5 matching bases. The CDR3 spans 12 residues. V was clipped by 4 bases and J by 9 bases, with 9 bases between them. Germline-derived CDR1 and CDR2 are KGHDR and SFDVKD. CDR3 nucleotides: TGTGCCACCAGTGACTCAGGGCTGCCCCAGCATTTT. The encoded protein is CATSDSGLPQHF.

The chain has TRBV7-9 and TRBJ1-1, with 7 bases identical to TRBD1. The CDR3 is 13 amino acids. J lost 3 bases, V lost 8 bases, and 6 bases had no gene match. CDR1 is SEHNR, CDR2 FQNEAQ, per germline (reference sequence). CDR3 residues: CASRGQGDTEAFF. For the CDR3, the DNA is TGTGCCAGCCGGGGGCAGGGGGACACTGAAGCTTTCTTT.

V usage is TRBV11-3 and J usage is TRBJ2-2, with D possibly matching TRBD2 (6 bases). V lost 5 bases to trimming and J lost 4 bases, with 20 bases between them. The CDR3 extends over 17 amino acids. Germline CDR1 reads SGHNT; CDR2 reads YENEEA. The CDR3 nucleotides are TGTGCCAGCAGCCCAACCTCTGGCCTCGGGAGCACCGGGGAGCTGTTTTTT. Encoded protein: CASSPTSGLGSTGELFF.

The chain joins TRBV3-1 (or the pseudogene TRBV3-2) to TRBJ2-3, with TRBD2 matching over 10 bases. This CDR3 contains 16 residues. Germline-derived CDR1 and CDR2 are LGHDT and YNNKEL (reference sequence). The junction had 9 bases not matched to a gene; V was cut back by 3 bases and J by 6 bases. CDR3 DNA: TGTGCCAGCAGCCAGCGAGCGGGGGGGCAGGGTGATACGCAGTATTTT. Amino acids: CASSQRAGGQGDTQYF.

This chain joins TRBV6-5 and TRBJ2-3, with 8 nucleotides matching TRBD1. With V trimmed by 2 bases and J by 0 bases, 4 bases remained unmatched. The length of the CDR3 is 16 residues. CDR1 is MNHEY, CDR2 SVGAGI, per germline. The CDR3 region is CASSYRQGASTDTQYF. CDR3 nucleotide sequence: TGTGCCAGCAGTTACCGTCAGGGGGCTAGCACAGATACGCAGTATTTT.

V usage is TRBV5-5 and J usage is TRBJ1-3; 7 bases are shared with TRBD1. The germline V gene encodes CDR1 SGHKS and CDR2 YYEKEE (reference sequence). The CDR3 loop spans 15 amino acids. Trimming at V came to 4 bases and at J to 2 bases, leaving 6 bases not matched to a gene. The CDR3 DNA follows: TGTGCCAGCAGCCCTAGACAGGGCCCTGGAAACACCATATATTTT. Translating gives CASSPRQGPGNTIYF.

This clone was observed a handful of times. This sequence joins TRBV5-1 and TRBJ1-2; D uncertain. The V end was cut by 0 bases, the J end by 3 bases, with 6 bases between. There are 13 residues in the CDR3. Germline CDR1 and CDR2: SGHRS and YFSETQ. CDR3 loop: CASSLGGDYGYTF. The CDR3 DNA sequence: TGCGCCAGCAGCTTGGGCGGGGACTATGGCTACACCTTC.

The chain couples TRBV11-2 to TRBJ1-2, with D possibly matching TRBD1 (6 bases). The CDR3 is made up of 12 amino acids. Germline lookup yields CDR1 SGHAT and CDR2 FQNNGV. Trimming stripped 4 bases from V and 6 bases from J, with 9 bases between. CDR3 protein: CASSWAGDGYTF. The DNA for the CDR3 is TGTGCCAGCAGCTGGGCAGGGGATGGCTACACCTTC.

This CDR3 reads CASSQGPGQGSQGTQYF. In DNA form, the CDR3 reads TGCGCCAGCAGCCAAGGCCCGGGACAGGGGTCGCAGGGTACGCAGTATTTT. The chain links TRBV4-1 to TRBJ2-3; TRBD1 agrees at 10 bases. There are 17 residues in the CDR3. Germline V lookup: CDR1 MGHRA, CDR2 YSYEKL. V lost 1 base, J lost 8 bases, and 12 bases stayed unmatched.

The V and J genes are TRBV7-8 and TRBJ2-1; TRBD1 matches 10 bases. Germline trimming cut 0 bases from V and 2 bases from J; bases unmatched to any gene: 1. The CDR3 spans 16 residues. Germline V gives CDR1 SGHVS, CDR2 FQNEAQ. CDR3 nucleotides: TGTGCCAGCAGCTTAGCAGGGACAGGGGCCTACAATGAGCAGTTCTTC. Protein product: CASSLAGTGAYNEQFF.